What follows are 27 T cell receptor beta chains derived from one specimen sequenced in a study of T-cell memory formation after mild COVID-19. MiXCR, applied by TCRdb to the 5' RACE reads, yields one record per CDR3 protein. Found here are hundreds of thousands of distinct CDR3 sequences, roughly 24% of them singletons; the top ten hold 7% to 9.5%. The sequencing input was PBMCs or a T cell subset sorted from them (not recorded which). The receptor source for this set is an adult woman who had mild COVID-19 (a few samples of this study predate the infection). Cell type and time point are not known.

This clonotype showed up just a few times. The CDR3 region is CASSLRGPASYEQYF. The CDR3, as DNA: TGTGCCAGCAGTTTAAGGGGCCCAGCTTCCTACGAGCAGTACTTC. This chain links TRBV12-3 or TRBV12-4 with TRBJ2-7; D might be TRBD1 (5 bases). Trimming took off 2 bases at V and 1 base at J, with 12 bases between the two ends. This CDR3 region has 15 residues.

This clonotype was counted a few times. The V and J genes are TRBV7-3 and TRBJ2-7; weak D call: TRBD2 (5 bases). The ends were cut back, 3 bases at V and 2 bases at J, with 8 bases in the middle. CDR3 length: 13 residues. Germline V CDR1 and CDR2: SGHTA, FQGTGA. CDR3 coding DNA: TGTGCCAGCAGCTTGGGGAGCACCTACGAGCAGTACTTC. Its protein product is CASSLGSTYEQYF.

This clonotype has just a few counts. The chain joins TRBV9 to TRBJ1-2; 10 bases align to TRBD1. The CDR3 has 13 residues. CDR1 is SGDLS and CDR2 is YYNGEE in the germline V gene. The trim removed 7 bases at V and 5 bases at J, leaving 5 bases unmatched. Here the CDR3 DNA reads TGTGCCAGCGATGGACAGGGGGGGTATGGCTACACCTTC. Translation: CASDGQGGYGYTF. Complete variable domain (other parts from reference TRBV9 and TRBJ1-2): DSGVTQTPKHLITATGQRVTLRCSPRSGDLSVYWYQQSLDQGLQFLIQYYNGEERAKGNILERFSAQQFPDLHSELNLSSLELGDSALYFCASDGQGGYGYTFGSGTRLTVV.

This clonotype has just a few counts. This chain links TRBV7-2 with TRBJ2-3; D gene ambiguous. The CDR3 totals 16 residues. Trimming took 0 bases from V and 2 from J, leaving 12 bases between them. Germline CDR1 SGHTA, CDR2 FQGNSA. The CDR3 is CASSLAFLPDTDTQYF. The CDR3 DNA reads as TGTGCCAGCAGCTTAGCGTTTCTACCGGACACAGATACGCAGTATTTT.

The chain joins TRBV6-1 to TRBJ2-2; a possible D gene is TRBD2 (6 bases). Germline CDR1 and CDR2: MNHNS and SASEGT. V gave up 1 base and J gave up 7 bases, with 13 bases separating them. This CDR3 is 15 amino acids long. CDR3 residues: CASSEGLGLGGELFF. The CDR3 DNA is TGTGCCAGCAGTGAAGGATTGGGACTCGGCGGGGAGCTGTTTTTT.

The chain links TRBV24-1 to TRBJ2-5; 11 positions agree with TRBD2. V was pared by 2 bases and J by 3 bases, with 4 bases of the junction left unmatched. The CDR3 runs 16 residues. Germline V lookup: CDR1 KGHDR, CDR2 SFDVKD. The CDR3 loop reads CATSDSGSGGEETQYF. The DNA for the CDR3 is TGTGCCACCAGTGATTCGGGTAGCGGGGGGGAAGAGACCCAGTACTTC.

This clonotype was detected ten times or more. V is TRBV11-2 and J is TRBJ1-6; D gene uncertain. The germline V gene encodes CDR1 SGHAT and CDR2 FQNNGV. The CDR3 contains 15 residues. V lost 3 bases, J lost 4 bases, and 10 bases lay in between. The CDR3 protein is CASSFWTDYNSPLHF. CDR3 nucleotide sequence: TGTGCCAGCAGCTTCTGGACGGATTATAATTCACCCCTCCACTTT.

The chain carries TRBV7-9 and TRBJ1-1; TRBD1 is a possible D gene (6 bases). Germline CDR1 and CDR2: SEHNR and FQNEAQ (reference sequence). The CDR3 consists of 14 residues. Trimming stripped 3 bases from V and 5 bases from J, with 13 bases between. For the CDR3, the DNA is TGTGCCAGCAGCTTCCGACAGGTCTGGACTGAAGCTTTCTTT. This translates into CASSFRQVWTEAFF.

This clonotype was detected only a few times. The chain joins TRBV5-1 to TRBJ2-1; D could derive from TRBD1 or TRBD2 (5 bases each). Germline assignment: CDR1 SGHRS and CDR2 YFSETQ. The V end was cut by 0 bases, the J end by 4 bases, with 14 bases between. The CDR3 contains 16 residues. The CDR3 region has the DNA TGCGCCAGCAGCTTGGCTGGGGCGGGCCCGTACAATGAGCAGTTCTTC. It translates to CASSLAGAGPYNEQFF.

This clonotype was seen many times. This sequence joins TRBV5-6 and TRBJ2-1; D ambiguous. The CDR3 totals 11 residues. CDR1 and CDR2 from the germline V gene are SGHDT and YYEEEE. V lost 4 bases and J lost 4, with 3 bases in between. CDR3 loop: CASSVYNEQFF. The DNA of the CDR3 is TGTGCCAGCAGCGTGTACAATGAGCAGTTCTTC.

This clonotype was counted ten times or more. The gene calls are TRBV7-8 and TRBJ2-1; tentatively, D is TRBD2 (6 bases). V was pared by 1 base and J by 0 bases, with 19 bases between. The CDR3 is 19 residues long. CDR1 and CDR2 (germline): SGHVS, FQNEAQ. The CDR3 bases are TGTGCCAGCAGCTTAGTAGGTAGCGCGTTCGGGAGCTCCTACAATGAGCAGTTCTTC. Translated, it gives CASSLVGSAFGSSYNEQFF.

This chain joins TRBV6-5 and TRBJ1-1, with D perhaps matching TRBD1 (5 bases). The CDR3 consists of 15 residues. The germline V gene has CDR1 MNHEY and CDR2 SVGAGI. V was clipped by 0 bases and J by 4 bases, with 12 bases between them. CDR3: CASSYSGGASTEAFF. The CDR3 bases are TGTGCCAGCAGTTACTCGGGAGGGGCTAGCACTGAAGCTTTCTTT.

This clonotype was observed a few times. This chain links TRBV3-1 with TRBJ2-6; D may match TRBD1 or TRBD2 (5 bases each). The CDR3 spans 16 residues. With 7 bases removed from V and 0 bases from J, the gap between germline ends came to 13 bases. CDR1 is LGHDT and CDR2 is YNNKEL in the germline V gene (reference sequence). The CDR3 spells CASTPGRISGANVLTF. CDR3 bases: TGTGCCAGCACCCCGGGACGGATCTCTGGGGCCAACGTCCTGACTTTC.

V and J are TRBV11-2 and TRBJ2-7; D perhaps matches TRBD2 (6 bases). CDR3 length: 17 residues. V was trimmed by 4 bases and J by 3 bases, leaving 22 bases between them. Per germline, CDR1 SGHAT and CDR2 FQNNGV. CDR3 amino acids: CASSSPAGGAPDYEQYF. The CDR3 nucleotides read TGTGCCAGCAGCTCGCCTGCAGGCGGGGCCCCAGACTACGAGCAGTACTTC.

This clonotype was picked up a small number of times. The chain uses TRBV9 and TRBJ2-5, with 11 bases that match TRBD2. This CDR3 contains 15 residues. Germline CDR1 reads SGDLS; CDR2 reads YYNGEE. The V and J ends lost 7 bases and 5 bases, in that order; junction bases with no gene match: 10. CDR3 sequence reads: CASGRLSSGRETQYF. CDR3 in DNA: TGTGCCAGCGGCAGACTATCTAGCGGGAGGGAGACCCAGTACTTC.

This sequence joins TRBV7-2 and TRBJ1-4; a possible D gene is TRBD1 (5 bases). CDR1 and CDR2 (germline): SGHTA, FQGNSA. V dropped 1 base and J dropped 5 bases, with 11 bases sitting between them. This CDR3 comprises 15 residues. CDR3 loop: CASSLVGTGNEKLFF. CDR3 DNA sequence: TGTGCCAGCAGCTTAGTGGGGACGGGAAATGAAAAACTGTTTTTT.

This clonotype has only a few counts. The chain recombines TRBV3-1 with TRBJ2-3; D gene uncertain. Trimming took 4 bases from V and 1 from J, leaving 15 bases between them. This CDR3 comprises 16 residues. Per the germline V gene, CDR1 is LGHDT and CDR2 is YNNKEL (reference sequence). In nucleotides, the CDR3 is TGTGCCAGCAGCCTTCATGTAGGGTCGGGCACAGATACGCAGTATTTT. Translating gives CASSLHVGSGTDTQYF.

This rearrangement joins TRBV12-3 or TRBV12-4 to TRBJ2-1, with TRBD2 identical over 7 bases. The junction had 11 bases not matched to a gene; V was cut back by 6 bases and J by 6 bases. The CDR3 consists of 15 residues. The DNA of the CDR3 is TGTGCCAGCAGCCAAACTAGCGCCTATGCCAATGAGCAGTTCTTC. It translates to CASSQTSAYANEQFF.

This clonotype showed up just a few times. The chain uses TRBV19 and TRBJ2-7; D is ambiguous. V was cut by 5 bases and J by 0 bases, with 14 bases left in between. The CDR3 sequence is 15 residues long. Germline V gene sequence: CDR1 LNHDA, CDR2 SQIVND (reference sequence). In DNA form, the CDR3 reads TGTGCCAGTAGTTCCTACTCGGGCACCTCCTACGAGCAGTACTTC. As protein: CASSSYSGTSYEQYF.

V is TRBV3-1 and J is TRBJ2-3; weak D call: TRBD1 (9 bases). Trimming left V 4 bases short and J 12 bases short, with 17 bases between. Germline CDR1 is LGHDT and CDR2 is YNNKEL (reference sequence). The CDR3 runs 13 residues. Written as DNA, the CDR3 is TGTGCCAGCAGCCTTGTAGCGGGACAGGGACAGTATTTT. Protein sequence: CASSLVAGQGQYF.

The chain uses TRBV3-1 and TRBJ2-2; the D gene is possibly TRBD2 (5 bases). Per the germline V gene, CDR1 is LGHDT and CDR2 is YNNKEL (reference sequence). CDR3 length equals 14 residues. V lost 1 base to trimming and J lost 5 bases, with 8 bases between them. The DNA of the CDR3 is TGTGCCAGCAGCCAAGGGGGAGCTACCGGGGAGCTGTTTTTT. Translation gives CASSQGGATGELFF.

This clonotype has ten or more counts. The V and J genes are TRBV12-3 or TRBV12-4 and TRBJ1-1, with a weak D call TRBD1 (5 bases). V lost 6 bases and J 1 base, leaving 12 bases between the germline ends. This CDR3 spans 14 amino acids. CDR3 protein: CASSRDGGNTEAFF. The DNA for the CDR3 is TGTGCCAGCAGCCGGGACGGAGGGAACACTGAAGCTTTCTTT.

The chain is built from TRBV7-8 and TRBJ2-1; D is unclear. Germline CDR1 is SGHVS and CDR2 is FQNEAQ. V lost 5 bases to trimming and J lost 2 bases, with 19 bases between them. This CDR3 contains 17 residues. CDR3 loop: CASSLRRVAGPYNEQFF. CDR3 coding DNA: TGTGCCAGCAGCCTCCGCCGGGTGGCAGGCCCCTACAATGAGCAGTTCTTC.

This clonotype was counted only a few times. CDR3 sequence: CASSVAWEGSYNEQFF. Here the CDR3 DNA reads TGTGCCAGCAGCGTAGCGTGGGAGGGCTCCTACAATGAGCAGTTCTTC. This chain links TRBV9 with TRBJ2-1; 7 nucleotides line up with TRBD2. This CDR3 has 16 amino acids. V dropped 0 bases and J dropped 0; count of bases not matched to a gene: 3. Germline CDR1 and CDR2: SGDLS and YYNGEE.

This chain links TRBV12-3 or TRBV12-4 with TRBJ1-1, with D perhaps TRBD1 (6 bases). Trimming stripped 4 bases from V and 5 bases from J, with 11 bases between. This CDR3 comprises 13 residues. The CDR3 bases are TGTGCCAGCAGTTGGGGGCCGGGAACTGAAGCTTTCTTT. It yields the protein CASSWGPGTEAFF.

This clonotype was seen only a few times. CDR3 nucleotide sequence: TGTGCCAGCCGAGGGACAGCTACCTACGAGCAGTACTTC. Translation gives CASRGTATYEQYF. This chain links TRBV27 with TRBJ2-7; 7 bases match TRBD1. The CDR3 spans 13 residues. Germline V gene sequence: CDR1 MNHEY, CDR2 SMNVEV (reference sequence). The junction had 6 bases not matched to a gene; V was cut back by 8 bases and J by 2 bases.

The chain joins TRBV3-1 to TRBJ2-1, with a possible D match to TRBD2 (5 bases). The germline CDR1 and CDR2 sequences are LGHDT and YNNKEL (reference sequence). The CDR3 extends over 14 amino acids. V lost 1 base and J lost 6, with 10 bases in between. The CDR3 is CASSQGVGVNEQFF. CDR3 nucleotide sequence: TGTGCCAGCAGCCAAGGGGTCGGGGTCAATGAGCAGTTCTTC.